This passage covers 7 T cell receptor beta chains from one sample sequenced in a study of CD8 T cells in ankylosing spondylitis. MiXCR was run by TCRdb on the 5' RACE reads, yielding one entry per CDR3 protein. The sample comprises 350,000 to 550,000 distinct CDR3 sequences, 25% to 30% of which are singletons, and 0.89% rests with the top ten. Study-wide results and caveats: One TCR beta motif, made up of about 8 highly homologous variants, appeared characteristic of ankylosing spondylitis blood.

No antigen has been assigned to these receptors. Sequenced: blood, either unsorted or a sorted T cell fraction (not recorded which). These receptors were taken from a male donor with ankylosing spondylitis.

This clonotype has more than one count but fewer than ten. V usage is TRBV5-1 and J usage is TRBJ2-5, with a tentative D call TRBD1 (6 bases). Germline V CDR1 and CDR2: SGHRS, YFSETQ. V dropped 4 bases and J dropped 8 bases, with 18 bases sitting between them. The CDR3 is made up of 14 amino acids. The CDR3 DNA is TGCGCCAGCAGCCGGACAGCCCAAGAGATAACCCAGTACTTC. Its protein is CASSRTAQEITQYF.

V usage is TRBV5-1 and J usage is TRBJ1-1; D gene ambiguous. V shed 1 base and J shed 2 bases, with 15 bases lying between them. This CDR3 contains 16 residues. CDR1 is SGHRS, CDR2 YFSETQ, per germline. Here the CDR3 DNA reads TGCGCCAGCAGCTTGATGGTCCTCGCACTAAACACTGAAGCTTTCTTT. Translation gives CASSLMVLALNTEAFF.

This clonotype was seen more than once but under ten times. The CDR3 loop is CSVGLGQGDYGYTF. CDR3 sequence (DNA): TGCAGCGTGGGCTTGGGACAGGGGGACTATGGCTACACCTTC. The genes are TRBV29-1 and TRBJ1-2; 11 nucleotides line up with TRBD1. The CDR3 is 14 residues long. Germline trimming cut 6 bases from V and 3 bases from J; bases unmatched to any gene: 6. Germline values: CDR1 SQVTM, CDR2 ANQGSEA.

This clonotype came up a few times. This chain's CDR3 is CASSEMSQGSGNTIYF. The CDR3 DNA sequence: TGTGCCAGCAGTGAAATGAGCCAGGGCTCTGGAAACACCATATATTTT. V and J are TRBV6-1 and TRBJ1-3; D might be TRBD1 (5 bases). This CDR3 comprises 16 residues. CDR1 is MNHNS, CDR2 SASEGT, per germline. The V end was cut by 2 bases, the J end by 0 bases, with 11 bases between.

V usage is TRBV20-1 and J usage is TRBJ2-3; 13 bases align to TRBD2. After removal of 3 bases from V and 5 bases from J, the junction contained 8 bases not matched to a gene. Looked up from germline, CDR1 is DFQATT and CDR2 is SNEGSKA (reference sequence). This CDR3 contains 16 residues. CDR3 nucleotides: TGCAGTGCTAGGGACCACACTAGCGGGAGGGGAGATACGCAGTATTTT. This codes for CSARDHTSGRGDTQYF.

The chain joins TRBV7-2 to TRBJ2-5, with 8 bases fitting TRBD2. Germline assignment: CDR1 SGHTA and CDR2 FQGNSA. CDR3 length: 13 amino acids. Trimming at V came to 5 bases and at J to 4 bases, leaving 3 bases not matched to a gene. For the CDR3, the DNA is TGTGCCAGCAGCCGCGGGACTAGAGAGACCCAGTACTTC. This translates into CASSRGTRETQYF.

The chain carries TRBV12-3 or TRBV12-4 and TRBJ2-5; no definite D call. The CDR3 contains 13 residues. The V end lost 5 bases, the J end lost 6 bases, and 13 bases lay between the germline ends. The CDR3 spells CASSEDSRKTQYF. Here the CDR3 DNA reads TGTGCCAGCAGTGAAGATTCTCGGAAGACCCAGTACTTC.